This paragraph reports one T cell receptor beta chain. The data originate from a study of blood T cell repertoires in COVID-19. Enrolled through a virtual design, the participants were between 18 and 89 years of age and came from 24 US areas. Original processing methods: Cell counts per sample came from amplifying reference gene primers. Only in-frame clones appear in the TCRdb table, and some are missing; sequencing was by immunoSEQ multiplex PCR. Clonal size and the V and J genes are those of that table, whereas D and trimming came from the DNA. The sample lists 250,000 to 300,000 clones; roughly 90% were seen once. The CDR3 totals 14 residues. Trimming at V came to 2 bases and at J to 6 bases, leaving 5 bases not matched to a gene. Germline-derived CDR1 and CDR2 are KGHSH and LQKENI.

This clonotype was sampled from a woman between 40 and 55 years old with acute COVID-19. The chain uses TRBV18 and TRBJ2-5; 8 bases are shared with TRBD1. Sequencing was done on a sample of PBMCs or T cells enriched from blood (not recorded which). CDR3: CASSPETGEKTQYF. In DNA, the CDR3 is TGTGCCAGCTCACCAGAGACAGGGGAAAAGACCCAGTACTTC.